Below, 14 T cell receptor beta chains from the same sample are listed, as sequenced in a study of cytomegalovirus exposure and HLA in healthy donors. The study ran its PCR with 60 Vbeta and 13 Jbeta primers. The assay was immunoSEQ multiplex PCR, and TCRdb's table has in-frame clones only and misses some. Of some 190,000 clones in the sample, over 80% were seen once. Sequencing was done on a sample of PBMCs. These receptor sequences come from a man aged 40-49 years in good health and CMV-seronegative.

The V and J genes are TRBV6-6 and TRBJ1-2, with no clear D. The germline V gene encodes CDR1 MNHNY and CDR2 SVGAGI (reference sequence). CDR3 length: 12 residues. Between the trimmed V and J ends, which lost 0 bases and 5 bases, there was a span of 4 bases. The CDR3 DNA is TGTGCCAGCAGTTACTCGGAGTATGGCTACACCTTC. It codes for CASSYSEYGYTF.

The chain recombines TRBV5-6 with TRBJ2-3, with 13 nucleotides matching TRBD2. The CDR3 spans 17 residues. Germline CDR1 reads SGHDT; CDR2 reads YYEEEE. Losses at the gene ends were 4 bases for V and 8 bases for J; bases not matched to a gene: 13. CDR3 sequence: CASSHPTSGGLRGTQYF. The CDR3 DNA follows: TGTGCCAGCAGCCATCCGACTAGCGGGGGGCTCCGAGGTACGCAGTATTTT.

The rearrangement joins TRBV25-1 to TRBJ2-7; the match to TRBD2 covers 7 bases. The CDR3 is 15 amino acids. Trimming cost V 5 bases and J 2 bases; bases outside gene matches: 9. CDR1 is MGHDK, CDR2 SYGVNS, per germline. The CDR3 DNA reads TGTGCCAGCAGTCGGGGAGGGGCCGATACCTACGAGCAGTACTTC. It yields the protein CASSRGGADTYEQYF.

CDR3 region: CASSYTGGLYEQYF. The DNA for the CDR3 is TGTGCCAGCAGTTACACAGGGGGCCTTTACGAGCAGTACTTC. The chain is built from TRBV6-5 and TRBJ2-7, with 9 bases fitting TRBD1. The V segment lost 2 bases and the J segment 4 bases; nucleotides outside the gene matches: 3. Germline V gene lookup returns CDR1 MNHEY and CDR2 SVGAGI. The CDR3 sequence is 14 residues long.

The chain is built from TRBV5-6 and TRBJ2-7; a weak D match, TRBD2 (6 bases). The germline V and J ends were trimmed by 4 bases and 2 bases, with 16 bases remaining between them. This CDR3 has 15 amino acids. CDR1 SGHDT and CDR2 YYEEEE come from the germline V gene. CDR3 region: CASSPPGLRTYEQYF. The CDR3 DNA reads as TGTGCCAGCAGCCCCCCGGGACTCCGTACCTACGAGCAGTACTTC.

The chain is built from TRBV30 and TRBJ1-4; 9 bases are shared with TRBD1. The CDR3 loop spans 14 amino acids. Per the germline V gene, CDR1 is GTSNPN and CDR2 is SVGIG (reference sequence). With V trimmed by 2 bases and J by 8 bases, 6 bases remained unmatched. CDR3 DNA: TGTGCCTGGAGTAGGACAGGGGTCGGGGAAAAACTGTTTTTT. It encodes CAWSRTGVGEKLFF.

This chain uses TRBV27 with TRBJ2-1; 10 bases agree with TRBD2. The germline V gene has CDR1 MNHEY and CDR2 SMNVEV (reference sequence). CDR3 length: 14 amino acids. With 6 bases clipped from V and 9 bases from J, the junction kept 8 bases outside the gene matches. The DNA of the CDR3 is TGTGCCAGCAGACCAGCGGGGGGGCCATTTGAGCAGTTCTTC. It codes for CASRPAGGPFEQFF.

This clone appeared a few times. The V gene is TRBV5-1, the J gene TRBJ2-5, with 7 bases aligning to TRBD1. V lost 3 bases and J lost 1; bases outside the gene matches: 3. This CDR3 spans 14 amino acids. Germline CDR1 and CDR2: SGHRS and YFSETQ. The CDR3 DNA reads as TGCGCCAGCAGCTCAAGGACAGGCCAAGAGACCCAGTACTTC. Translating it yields CASSSRTGQETQYF.

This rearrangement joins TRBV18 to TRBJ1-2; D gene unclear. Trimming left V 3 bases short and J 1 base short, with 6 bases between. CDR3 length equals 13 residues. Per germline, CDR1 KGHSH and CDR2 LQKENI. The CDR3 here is CASSPARNYGYTF. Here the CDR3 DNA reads TGTGCCAGCTCACCGGCCCGTAACTATGGCTACACCTTC.

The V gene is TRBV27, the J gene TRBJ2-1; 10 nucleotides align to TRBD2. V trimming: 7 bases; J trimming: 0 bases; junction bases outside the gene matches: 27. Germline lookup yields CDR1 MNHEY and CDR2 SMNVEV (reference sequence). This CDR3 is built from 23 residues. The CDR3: CASKEREGAGAGGPLGSYNEQFF. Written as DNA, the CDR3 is TGTGCCAGCAAGGAAAGGGAGGGGGCGGGAGCGGGAGGGCCGCTGGGCTCCTACAATGAGCAGTTCTTC.

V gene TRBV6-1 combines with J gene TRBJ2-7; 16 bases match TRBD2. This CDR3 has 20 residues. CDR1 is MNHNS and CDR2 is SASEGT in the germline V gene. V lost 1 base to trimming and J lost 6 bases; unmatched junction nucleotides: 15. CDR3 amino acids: CASSEDRPGTSGRAGSEQYF. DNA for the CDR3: TGTGCCAGCAGTGAAGACCGCCCCGGGACTAGCGGGAGGGCCGGGAGCGAGCAGTACTTC.

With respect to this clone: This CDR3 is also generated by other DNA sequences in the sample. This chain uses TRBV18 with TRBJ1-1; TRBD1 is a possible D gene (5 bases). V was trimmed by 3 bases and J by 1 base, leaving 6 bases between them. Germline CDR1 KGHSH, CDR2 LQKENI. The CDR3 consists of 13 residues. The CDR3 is CASSPGQNTEAFF. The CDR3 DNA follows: TGTGCCAGCTCACCCGGACAGAACACTGAAGCTTTCTTT. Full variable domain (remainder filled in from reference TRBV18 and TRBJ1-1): NAGVMQNPRHLVRRRGQEARLRCSPMKGHSHVYWYRQLPEEGLKFMVYLQKENIIDESGMPKERFSAEFPKEGPSILRIQQVVRGDSAAYFCASSPGQNTEAFFGQGTRLTVV.

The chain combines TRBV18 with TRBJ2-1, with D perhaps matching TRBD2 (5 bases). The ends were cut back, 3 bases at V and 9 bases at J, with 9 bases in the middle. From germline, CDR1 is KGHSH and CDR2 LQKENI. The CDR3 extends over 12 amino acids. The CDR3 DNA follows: TGTGCCAGCTCACCCCGGGATGGTGAGCAGTTCTTC. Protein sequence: CASSPRDGEQFF.

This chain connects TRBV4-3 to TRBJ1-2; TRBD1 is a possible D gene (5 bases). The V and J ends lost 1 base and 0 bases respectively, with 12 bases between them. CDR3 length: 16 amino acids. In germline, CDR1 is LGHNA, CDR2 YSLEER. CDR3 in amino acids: CASSQGGRATNYGYTF. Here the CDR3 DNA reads TGCGCCAGCAGCCAAGGGGGCCGTGCAACTAACTATGGCTACACCTTC.